This T cell receptor beta chain was profiled in a study of T cell changes during pregnancy in multiple sclerosis. Produced via immunoSEQ multiplex PCR; TCRdb's table is partial and in-frame only. The data hold around 52,000 clones, with around 92% observed a single time. Sequencing was performed on CD4+ T cells from peripheral blood mononuclear cells, taken after pregnancy. The TCR originated in a female donor in good health, enrolled as a control in a pregnancy study.

The CDR3 loop reads CASSLCGELAEAFF. In DNA, the CDR3 is TGTGCCAGCAGCTTGTGCGGGGAATTGGCTGAAGCTTTCTTT. The chain is built from TRBV5-7 and TRBJ1-1; D unclear. TRBV5-7 is an open reading frame, and its role is uncertain. The CDR3 sequence is 14 residues long. The V end was cut by 1 base, the J end by 6 bases, with 13 bases between.